The sequence of this T cell receptor beta chain was determined in a study of blood T cell repertoires in COVID-19. Study overall: Sources were T cells, B-cell-depleted T cells, or PBMCs; the material itself was cDNA or gDNA.

The germline gives CDR1 LNHDA, CDR2 SQIVND (reference sequence). V lost 5 bases to trimming and J lost 2 bases; unmatched junction nucleotides: 3. CDR3 length: 15 amino acids. Under the authors' procedure: Reference gene primer amplification yielded estimated nucleated cell counts. Produced via immunoSEQ multiplex PCR; TCRdb's table is partial and in-frame only. V and J calls plus clone size are reproduced from that table; the DNA served to infer D and trimming. The data contain roughly 99,000 clones, 80% to 85% of them singletons. The sample consisted of peripheral blood. The J gene is TRBJ2-5, the V gene TRBV19, with 12 bases aligning to TRBD1. This sequence was found in a human donor in a cohort sampled during active COVID-19. The CDR3 region has the DNA TGTGCCAGTAGTGGGACAGGGGGCGGTCAAGAGACCCAGTACTTC. Its translation: CASSGTGGGQETQYF.